Listed here are 3 T cell receptor beta chains from one sample, sequenced in a study of T cells in Graves' hyperthyroidism and ophthalmopathy. From RNA transcripts, TCR beta CDR3 regions were amplified. The HTBI primer set served for first-round RT-PCR of the TCR CDR3. MiXCR, run by TCRdb on the multiplex PCR reads, gives a single entry per CDR3 protein. The sample carries tens of thousands of distinct CDR3 sequences, around 53% recorded once. The specimen was blood. All receptors derive from a woman in her sixties with Graves' ophthalmopathy.

The DNA of the CDR3 is TGTGCCAGCAGCTGGACTAGCGGGGTCTACAATGAGCAGTTCTTC. Its translation is CASSWTSGVYNEQFF. The chain couples TRBV9 to TRBJ2-1, with TRBD2 identical over 12 bases. The J segment lost 3 bases and the V segment lost 4 bases, leaving 2 bases of the junction unmatched. Germline CDR1 reads SGDLS; CDR2 reads YYNGEE. The CDR3 sequence is 15 residues long. Based on the CDR3 plus reference TRBV9 and TRBJ2-1, the full variable domain is DSGVTQTPKHLITATGQRVTLRCSPRSGDLSVYWYQQSLDQGLQFLIQYYNGEERAKGNILERFSAQQFPDLHSELNLSSLELGDSALYFCASSWTSGVYNEQFFGPGTRLTVL.

The count of this clonotype is one. The CDR3 carries no conserved terminal phenylalanine or tryptophan, so it likely arises from a read error. The DNA is omitted, as the CDR3 cannot be located on it reliably, and the CDR3 follows TCRdb's listing. The chain recombines TRBV5-6 with TRBJ1-4; whether TRBD1, the table's D call, matches the DNA was not checked. The CDR3 length is 12 residues, termini included. Germline V gene sequence: CDR1 SGHDT, CDR2 YYEEEE. CDR3 in amino acids: CASSLHGTGGVY.

The chain links TRBV20-1 to TRBJ1-1; D not certain. The germline gives CDR1 DFQATT, CDR2 SNEGSKA (reference sequence). Trimming took off 2 bases at V and 3 bases at J, with 7 bases between the two ends. The CDR3 has 12 residues. As DNA, the CDR3 is TGCAGTGCTAGACGCCGTGACACTGAAGCTTTCTTT. Protein: CSARRRDTEAFF.